This T cell receptor beta chain emerged from a study of T cells in Graves' hyperthyroidism and ophthalmopathy. General observations from the study: A 13 V-J signature model discriminated ophthalmopathy versus stable hyperthyroidism.

Amplified regions were TCR beta CDR3 sequences from RNA transcripts. Primed by the HTBI set, a first-round RT-PCR was run on the TCR CDR3. TCRdb analysed the multiplex PCR reads with MiXCR anew, one entry per CDR3 protein. This table holds about 640,000 distinct CDR3 sequences, less than 25% found once. The germline CDR1 and CDR2 sequences are ENHRY and SYGVKD. CDR3 length: 15 residues. Losses at the gene ends were 6 bases for V and 4 bases for J; bases not matched to a gene: 8. Of note for this clonotype: The target antigen is unknown.

The diagnoses drew upon clinical symptoms, serum thyroxine and TRAb, thyroid ultrasound and orbital computed tomography. The sequenced sample was blood. The sequence derives from a young man with Graves' ophthalmopathy. This chain connects TRBV10-3 to TRBJ2-5, with TRBD2 matching 10 bases. The chain's CDR3 is CAISRGLADGETQYF. In DNA form, the CDR3 reads TGTGCCATCAGCCGAGGACTAGCGGATGGAGAGACCCAGTACTTC.